This T cell receptor beta chain comes out of a study of persistence of HIV-infected CD4 T cells. Overall study: Multiple blood draws of up to about 180 mL, except two donors with single leukapheresis.

The libraries were made with immunoSEQ version 4 in survey mode. Sequenced by immunoSEQ multiplex PCR; TCRdb stores in-frame clones only, minus some. The repertoire has around 28,000 clones, around 82% of them found once; the top ten carry more than 0.75%. V lost 0 bases and J 2 bases, leaving 8 bases between the germline ends. Germline values: CDR1 SGHNT, CDR2 YYREEE (reference sequence). The CDR3 totals 15 residues. Lysates of CMV-infected fibroblasts at 10 ug/mL stimulated these cells. Sorted nonresponding memory CD4+ T cells were CD40L-negative, CD69-negative, CD45RO-high. For at least 4 years, plasma HIV-1 RNA was undetectable (<50 copies/mL). A note on this clone: Its matching antigen is unknown.

The V and J genes are TRBV5-4 and TRBJ2-2; D perhaps matches TRBD1 (6 bases). The TCR comes from an adult woman with HIV who was CMV-seropositive. Material: CD4+ T cells sorted from PBMCs after approximately 19-hour stimulation, obtained from a patient who received antiretroviral therapy. The CDR3 DNA reads TGTGCCAGCAGCTTGGCGGACAGAAACACCGGGGAGCTGTTTTTT. This codes for CASSLADRNTGELFF.